The 8 T cell receptor beta chains listed next were all sequenced from one sample in a study of T-cell reconstitution after alpha-beta-depleted transplantation in children. A library of TCRbeta sequences, prepared with unique molecular identifiers, was generated. TCRdb fed the PCR reads into MiXCR, producing one record per CDR3 protein. The repertoire holds about 230,000 distinct CDR3 sequences, with approximately 10% as singletons. The sequencing here drew on PBMCs, taken before TCRalphabeta/CD19-depleted stem cell transplant. These TCRs come from a child younger than two with acute myeloid leukemia, due to receive a stem cell transplant.

A few counts support this clonotype. V gene TRBV7-9 combines with J gene TRBJ2-1; D remains ambiguous. The CDR3 totals 12 residues. Trimming shortened V by 3 bases and J by 8 bases, and 8 bases separated the two germline ends. Germline CDR1 SEHNR, CDR2 FQNEAQ (reference sequence). The chain's CDR3 is CASSLVPHEQFF. For the CDR3, the DNA is TGTGCCAGCAGCTTGGTGCCACATGAGCAGTTCTTC.

The chain links TRBV5-5 to TRBJ2-7; D may be TRBD1 (5 bases). Germline CDR1 is SGHKS and CDR2 is YYEKEE (reference sequence). This CDR3 region has 17 residues. V gave up 2 bases and J gave up 3 bases, with 21 bases separating them. CDR3 DNA: TGTGCCAGCAGCTTACGAGCAGGGCCCCCTTCAAACTACGAGCAGTACTTC. It codes for CASSLRAGPPSNYEQYF.

This clonotype came up many times. The rearrangement joins TRBV5-1 to TRBJ2-1; 8 bases map to TRBD2. The CDR3 loop spans 15 amino acids. Looked up from germline, CDR1 is SGHRS and CDR2 is YFSETQ. The junction had 6 bases not matched to a gene; V was cut back by 0 bases and J by 7 bases. The CDR3 coding sequence is TGCGCCAGCAGCTTGGGGACTAGCTTGGTGAATGAGCAGTTCTTC. This codes for CASSLGTSLVNEQFF.

This clonotype has ten or more counts. This rearrangement joins TRBV24-1 to TRBJ1-5, with a possible D match to TRBD1 (6 bases). The V gene's germline CDR1 is KGHDR and CDR2 SFDVKD. Trimming removed 3 bases from V and 7 bases from J, with 15 bases in between. CDR3 length: 15 amino acids. The CDR3, as DNA: TGTGCCACCAGTGATACCGCCTCAGGGGTGCAGCCCCAGCATTTT. Protein product: CATSDTASGVQPQHF.

This clonotype occurred many times. The chain is built from TRBV10-3 and TRBJ2-7; 8 nucleotides agree with TRBD2. Germline CDR1 is ENHRY and CDR2 is SYGVKD. The CDR3 covers 15 residues. V lost 3 bases to trimming and J lost 7 bases; unmatched junction nucleotides: 11. The CDR3 DNA is TGTGCCATCAGTGATGGGAAGACTAGCGCCGGAGAGCAGTACTTC. This codes for CAISDGKTSAGEQYF.

This clonotype was recorded many times. The rearrangement joins TRBV6-2 or TRBV6-3 to TRBJ2-7; 10 bases match TRBD2. The CDR3 has 14 amino acids. V lost 2 bases, J lost 4 bases, and 2 bases stayed unmatched. The germline V gene has CDR1 MNHEY and CDR2 SVGEGT. The CDR3 loop is CASSYVTSGYEQYF. CDR3 in DNA: TGTGCCAGCAGTTACGTGACTAGCGGGTACGAGCAGTACTTC.

At least ten counts were recorded for this clonotype. This chain connects TRBV7-2 to TRBJ2-3; 8 positions agree with TRBD2. Germline CDR1 and CDR2: SGHTA and FQGNSA. Germline trimming cut 0 bases from V and 4 bases from J; bases unmatched to any gene: 6. CDR3 size: 16 residues. CDR3 DNA sequence: TGTGCCAGCAGCTTAGCGCCCGGGACTAGGGCAGATACGCAGTATTTT. Translated: CASSLAPGTRADTQYF.

In its sample, this clonotype was seen a few times. This chain connects TRBV21-1 to TRBJ2-5; TRBD1, the D gene given by the table, was not confirmed from the DNA. TRBV21-1 is termed a pseudogene. The length of the CDR3 is 13 residues. The CDR3 is CASSSRGRETQYF. Written as DNA, the CDR3 is TGTGCCAGCAGCTCTCGGGGGCGGGAGACCCAGTACTTC.